A selection of T cell receptor beta chains follows, all from one sample in a study of OX40 agonist ivuxolimab in advanced cancers. Profiled with immunoSEQ multiplex PCR; TCRdb holds only in-frame clones, not every one. The sample has 65,000 to 80,000 clones, 85% to 95% seen once. Sequencing was performed on CD4+ or CD8+ T cells sorted from blood, taken in a trial of the OX40 agonist ivuxolimab. The receptors here all came from an adult with an advanced solid tumor such as melanoma, head and neck, liver or kidney cancer. Both conserved end residues are part of each CDR3. D genes are given only for firm matches. Only some rows state a clone size, as once, few, many or a class for expanded clones.

size: -
V: TRBV28
J: TRBJ2-7
D: -
CDR3: CASSFEFYEQYF
DNA: TGTGCCAGCAGTTTTGAGTTCTACGAGCAGTACTTC

size: -
V: TRBV4-2
J: TRBJ1-5
D: -
CDR3: CASSRAYQGRNQPQHF
DNA: TGTGCCAGCAGCCGAGCATATCAGGGTAGAAATCAGCCCCAGCATTTT

size: -
V: TRBV5-1
J: TRBJ2-5
D: -
CDR3: CASSLVQIQETQYF
DNA: TGCGCCAGCAGCTTGGTGCAGATTCAAGAGACCCAGTACTTC

size: -
V: TRBV11-3
J: TRBJ2-1
D: -
CDR3: CASSSALQDRREQFF
DNA: TGTGCCAGCAGTAGTGCCCTCCAGGACAGACGTGAGCAGTTCTTC

size: -
V: TRBV7-9
J: TRBJ2-3
D: TRBD1
CDR3: CASSSQGAQDTQYF
DNA: TGTGCCAGCAGCTCCCAGGGGGCGCAGGATACGCAGTATTTT

size: -
V: TRBV12-2
J: TRBJ2-1
D: -
CDR3: CASRLRLAGASDEQFF
DNA: TGTGCAAGTCGCTTAAGACTAGCGGGAGCTTCGGATGAGCAGTTCTTC

size: -
V: TRBV27
J: TRBJ1-5
D: TRBD1
CDR3: CASRKTGTGLIFSPQHF
DNA: TGTGCCAGCAGAAAGACCGGGACAGGGCTCATTTTTTCTCCCCAGCATTTT

size: -
V: TRBV28
J: TRBJ1-4
D: TRBD1
CDR3: CASSGRDRGYQEKLFF
DNA: TGTGCCAGCAGTGGCCGGGACAGGGGTTATCAGGAAAAACTGTTTTTT

size: -
V: TRBV14
J: TRBJ2-3
D: -
CDR3: CASSQERGRNTQYF
DNA: TGTGCCAGCAGCCAAGAAAGGGGTAGAAATACGCAGTATTTT

size: -
V: TRBV4-2
J: TRBJ2-7
D: -
CDR3: CASSQESVGYEQYF
DNA: TGTGCCAGCAGCCAAGAATCCGTAGGCTACGAGCAGTACTTC

size: -
V: TRBV19
J: TRBJ2-1
D: -
CDR3: CASSARTVYNEQFF
DNA: TGTGCCAGTAGTGCCCGGACAGTTTACAATGAGCAGTTCTTC

size: -
V: TRBV28
J: TRBJ2-3
D: TRBD2
CDR3: CASSRLAGGDTQYF
DNA: TGTGCCAGCAGTCGGCTAGCGGGAGGAGATACGCAGTATTTT

size: -
V: TRBV7-9
J: TRBJ2-1
D: TRBD2
CDR3: CASSSPGTSDRVNEQFF
DNA: TGTGCCAGCAGCTCCCCTGGGACTAGCGACCGAGTCAATGAGCAGTTCTTC

size: once
V: TRBV7-2
J: TRBJ2-5
D: TRBD2
CDR3: CASTPAGGIGETQYF
DNA: TGTGCCAGCACCCCCGCGGGGGGGATTGGGGAGACCCAGTACTTC

size: -
V: TRBV11-2
J: TRBJ2-5
D: TRBD2
CDR3: CASSTRTSGSETQYF
DNA: TGTGCCAGCAGCACCCGGACTAGCGGGAGTGAGACCCAGTACTTC

size: -
V: TRBV15
J: TRBJ2-2
D: -
CDR3: CATTLTENTGELFF
DNA: TGTGCCACCACCCTTACAGAGAACACCGGGGAGCTGTTTTTT

size: -
V: TRBV4-3
J: TRBJ2-6
D: TRBD1
CDR3: CASSPLDRAPGANVLTF
DNA: TGCGCCAGCAGCCCCTTAGACAGGGCCCCAGGGGCCAACGTCCTGACTTTC

size: -
V: TRBV14
J: TRBJ2-5
D: TRBD1
CDR3: CASSPPAKGAFPIETQYF
DNA: TGTGCCAGCAGCCCCCCAGCGAAGGGGGCATTCCCCATAGAGACCCAGTACTTC

size: -
V: TRBV4-3
J: TRBJ1-3
D: -
CDR3: CASSQAPRNSGNTIYF
DNA: TGCGCCAGCAGCCAAGCCCCCAGGAACTCTGGAAACACCATATATTTT

size: -
V: TRBV5-1
J: TRBJ2-5
D: -
CDR3: CASSLEGSETQYF
DNA: TGCGCCAGCAGCTTGGAGGGCTCGGAGACCCAGTACTTC

size: -
V: TRBV4-3
J: TRBJ1-2
D: TRBD1
CDR3: CASSQDNLGTGGFDGYTF
DNA: TGCGCCAGCAGCCAAGATAATCTGGGGACAGGGGGATTTGATGGCTACACCTTC

size: few
V: TRBV2
J: TRBJ1-1
D: -
CDR3: CASSEQGVNTEAFF
DNA: TGTGCCAGCAGCGAACAGGGTGTGAACACTGAAGCTTTCTTT

size: -
V: TRBV4-1
J: TRBJ1-2
D: -
CDR3: CASSQGGPDLYGYTF
DNA: TGCGCCAGCAGCCAAGGGGGGCCAGACCTCTATGGCTACACCTTC

size: -
V: TRBV28
J: TRBJ2-3
D: -
CDR3: CASSLTGREKTQYF
DNA: TGTGCCAGCAGTTTAACTGGACGGGAGAAAACGCAGTATTTT

size: few
V: TRBV29-1
J: TRBJ2-3
D: -
CDR3: CSVTGQYF
DNA: TGCAGCGTTACCGGTCAGTATTTT

size: -
V: TRBV6-6
J: TRBJ1-5
D: TRBD1
CDR3: CASNQGASQPQHF
DNA: TGTGCCAGCAACCAGGGGGCATCGCAGCCCCAGCATTTT

size: -
V: TRBV28
J: TRBJ2-1
D: -
CDR3: CASSLPGTHNEQFF
DNA: TGTGCCAGCAGTTTGCCCGGAACGCACAATGAGCAGTTCTTC

size: -
V: TRBV6-6
J: TRBJ2-1
D: -
CDR3: CASSYSDSKGYEQFF
DNA: TGTGCCAGCAGTTACTCGGATTCTAAGGGTTATGAGCAGTTCTTC

size: -
V: TRBV27
J: TRBJ2-1
D: TRBD2
CDR3: CASSLSLGGEIPYNEQFF
DNA: TGTGCCAGCAGTTTATCCCTTGGGGGGGAGATCCCTTACAATGAGCAGTTCTTC

size: -
V: TRBV28
J: TRBJ1-2
D: TRBD1
CDR3: CASSPPGQNYGYTF
DNA: TGTGCCAGCAGCCCCCCGGGACAGAACTATGGCTACACCTTC

size: -
V: TRBV7-2
J: TRBJ1-5
D: -
CDR3: CASSYSVVNQPQHF
DNA: TGTGCCAGCAGCTACAGCGTGGTCAATCAGCCCCAGCATTTT

size: -
V: TRBV27
J: TRBJ1-1
D: -
CDR3: CASRATRGGTEAFF
DNA: TGTGCCAGCAGGGCGACAAGGGGTGGCACTGAAGCTTTCTTT

size: -
V: TRBV20-1
J: TRBJ2-1
D: TRBD2
CDR3: CGLGTSETFF
DNA: TGCGGTCTCGGGACTAGCGAGACGTTCTTC

size: -
V: TRBV18
J: TRBJ1-1
D: TRBD1
CDR3: CASSDRGYTEAFF
DNA: TGTGCCAGCTCAGACAGGGGGTACACTGAAGCTTTCTTT

size: -
V: TRBV27
J: TRBJ2-6
D: TRBD2
CDR3: CASSLRPGGASGANVLTF
DNA: TGTGCCAGCAGTTTAAGGCCGGGGGGAGCATCTGGGGCCAACGTCCTGACTTTC

size: -
V: TRBV30
J: TRBJ1-3
D: -
CDR3: CASWVHSGNTIYF
DNA: TGTGCCTCGTGGGTGCACTCTGGAAACACCATATATTTT

size: -
V: TRBV29-1
J: TRBJ2-2
D: -
CDR3: CSVSTTRAGELFF
DNA: TGCAGCGTATCTACGACTAGGGCCGGGGAGCTGTTTTTT

size: -
V: TRBV19
J: TRBJ2-1
D: TRBD2
CDR3: CASSLSWTSDEQFF
DNA: TGTGCCAGTAGCCTATCCTGGACTAGCGATGAGCAGTTCTTC

size: -
V: TRBV28
J: TRBJ1-4
D: -
CDR3: CASSFLTVEKLFF
DNA: TGTGCCAGCAGTTTTCTGACAGTTGAAAAACTGTTTTTT

size: -
V: TRBV11-2
J: TRBJ2-2
D: TRBD1
CDR3: CASNRRQGNAGELFF
DNA: TGTGCCAGCAACAGACGACAGGGAAATGCCGGGGAGCTGTTTTTT

size: -
V: TRBV10-2
J: TRBJ1-5
D: -
CDR3: CASGGNQPQHF
DNA: TGCGCCAGCGGTGGGAATCAGCCCCAGCATTTT

size: once
V: TRBV2
J: TRBJ2-1
D: -
CDR3: CASRGDSSYNEQFF
DNA: TGTGCCAGCCGCGGGGACTCCTCCTACAATGAGCAGTTCTTC

size: -
V: TRBV7-2
J: TRBJ2-3
D: TRBD2
CDR3: CASSFDSGTTDTQYF
DNA: TGTGCCAGCAGCTTTGATAGCGGGACCACAGATACGCAGTATTTT

size: once
V: TRBV10-3
J: TRBJ1-1
D: -
CDR3: CAISDSRVGAFF
DNA: TGTGCCATCAGTGATAGTAGGGTCGGAGCTTTCTTT

size: -
V: TRBV11-2
J: TRBJ2-7
D: -
CDR3: CAGSGNALASEQYF
DNA: TGTGCCGGCAGCGGTAACGCATTAGCGTCCGAGCAGTACTTC

size: -
V: TRBV28
J: TRBJ2-1
D: TRBD2
CDR3: CASSLASGSSYNEQFF
DNA: TGTGCCAGCAGTTTAGCTAGCGGGAGCTCCTACAATGAGCAGTTCTTC

size: -
V: TRBV19
J: TRBJ1-2
D: -
CDR3: CASSKGQYNYGYTF
DNA: TGTGCCAGTAGTAAAGGACAGTATAACTATGGCTACACCTTC

size: -
V: TRBV29-1
J: TRBJ2-3
D: -
CDR3: CSVRGWDTSTDTQYF
DNA: TGCAGCGTTCGAGGATGGGACACGAGCACAGATACGCAGTATTTT

size: -
V: TRBV6-5
J: TRBJ1-2
D: -
CDR3: CASSYSKQVNNYGYTF
DNA: TGTGCCAGCAGTTACTCGAAACAGGTTAATAACTATGGCTACACCTTC

size: -
V: TRBV18
J: TRBJ2-7
D: -
CDR3: CASSPQTSSYEQYF
DNA: TGTGCCAGCTCACCACAGACGAGCTCCTACGAGCAGTACTTC

size: -
V: TRBV2
J: TRBJ2-1
D: TRBD2
CDR3: CASSETSGRGYEQFF
DNA: TGTGCCAGCAGTGAGACTAGCGGGAGAGGATATGAGCAGTTCTTC

size: -
V: TRBV6-5
J: TRBJ1-2
D: -
CDR3: CASNPGRYGYTF
DNA: TGTGCCAGCAATCCAGGGAGGTATGGCTACACCTTC

size: -
V: TRBV2
J: TRBJ1-2
D: -
CDR3: CASSEGLIYGYTF
DNA: TGTGCCAGCAGTGAAGGGCTGATCTATGGCTACACCTTC